This T cell receptor (beta chain) was documented in a study of regulatory T cells in long-lasting Graves disease. Notes on the study in general: TRBV28 was favored in persistent disease, as were TRBJ1-2 and TRBJ2-5. Persistent-disease Graves' patients showed less TCR diversity than new cases. The number of shared public clonotypes was higher in persistent patients (fewer than 3,000) than new patients (more than 850).

The time point denotes: persistent/refractory GD, antithyroid drugs over 5 years with positive TRAb. With RNA extracted from PBMCs as input, the TCR library was made. Trimming cost V 4 bases and J 4 bases, with 19 bases left between them. This CDR3 is built from 16 residues. Germline CDR1 and CDR2: MNHEY and SVGEGT. Building of the TCR beta libraries involved iRepertoire HTBI primers and Arm-PCR of CDR3 regions. In TCRdb, the multiplex PCR reads were re-called with MiXCR into one record per CDR3 protein. The sample includes 250,000 to 300,000 distinct CDR3 sequences, around 20% of them seen just once. This clonotype was observed at least ten times. Antigen unknown.

The sample in question was peripheral blood mononuclear cells (PBMCs), obtained when the disease was refractory, from a patient treated with antithyroid drugs. The receptor comes from a female donor with Graves disease. The chain combines TRBV6-2 or TRBV6-3 with TRBJ1-2; D is unresolved. The chain's CDR3 is CASSSPTGETPYGYTF. In nucleotides, the CDR3 is TGTGCCAGCAGTTCCCCTACTGGTGAGACACCCTATGGCTACACCTTC.